The clone carrying this T cell receptor beta chain was found a few times. The antigen is not known. The CDR3 extends over 14 amino acids. The J segment lost 2 bases and the V segment lost 3 bases, leaving 2 bases of the junction unmatched. Germline V gene lookup returns CDR1 KGHDR and CDR2 SFDVKD. The data were obtained in a study of blood T cells in healthy people across ages. Study information: About one barcoded beta molecule was captured per two T cells (by template switching).

PCR was performed a second time for roughly 7 to 11 cycles using a sample-barcoded 5' primer and a J-beta primer mix. All samples yielded 3 million or more CDR3-containing paired-end reads. TCRdb reprocessed the 5' RACE reads via MiXCR and lists one record per CDR3 protein. Here the sample spans 1.5 million to 2 million distinct CDR3 sequences, roughly 50% being singletons. The donors, healthy Caucasians from Russia, were aged roughly 6 to 100. Study findings and constraints: As age increased, TCR beta diversity per million T cells fell in a roughly linear fashion.

The material sequenced was blood. This sequence joins TRBV24-1 and TRBJ2-5; 7 bases match TRBD2. This TCR was sampled from a middle-aged woman in good health. This CDR3 reads CATSDPRGQETQYF. CDR3 nucleotide sequence: TGTGCCACCAGTGATCCGCGGGGGCAAGAGACCCAGTACTTC.